These 13 T cell receptor beta chains came from one sample sequenced in a study of T-cell memory formation after mild COVID-19. TCRdb independently ran MiXCR on the 5' RACE reads; one entry per CDR3 protein. The sample shows a few hundred thousand distinct CDR3 sequences, around 15% of them seen only once. Sequencing input: PBMCs or a T cell subset sorted from them (not recorded which). These receptors came from a man aged 18 to 30 who had mild COVID-19 (a few samples of this study predate the infection). Cell type and time point are not known.

The rearrangement joins TRBV20-1 to TRBJ1-5; the D is unclear. This CDR3 comprises 14 residues. Deletions cut 0 bases from V and 3 bases from J, with 9 bases between. From germline, CDR1 is DFQATT and CDR2 SNEGSKA (reference sequence). The CDR3 DNA reads TGCAGTGCTAGAGAACGGGAGATCAATCAGCCCCAGCATTTT. This encodes CSAREREINQPQHF.

The chain joins TRBV6-6 to TRBJ2-4, with D possibly matching TRBD1 (5 bases). The V end was cut by 0 bases, the J end by 7 bases, with 13 bases between. The CDR3 is made up of 15 amino acids. Germline loops: CDR1 MNHNY, CDR2 SVGAGI (reference sequence). The CDR3 nucleotides read TGTGCCAGCAGTTACTCTATCGGCAGGGCCAACATTCAGTACTTC. It translates to CASSYSIGRANIQYF.

J is TRBJ2-7 and V is TRBV5-5; D might be TRBD2 (6 bases). The V and J ends lost 4 bases and 7 bases respectively, with 24 bases between them. The CDR3 runs 16 residues. Germline CDR1 reads SGHKS; CDR2 reads YYEKEE (reference sequence). CDR3 in amino acids: CASSNWDSLRSGEQYF. CDR3 DNA sequence: TGTGCCAGCAGCAACTGGGACTCACTAAGGTCGGGGGAGCAGTACTTC.

This clonotype appeared many times. The rearrangement joins TRBV6-6 to TRBJ1-2; 9 bases are shared with TRBD1. The CDR3 contains 14 residues. V lost 5 bases, J lost 4 bases, and 5 bases stayed unmatched. Germline-derived CDR1 and CDR2 are MNHNY and SVGAGI (reference sequence). The CDR3 region has the DNA TGTGCCAGCAGTCCGGGACAGGGTGTCTATGGCTACACCTTC. This codes for CASSPGQGVYGYTF.

This rearrangement joins TRBV7-8 to TRBJ2-3; weak D call: TRBD1 (5 bases). V was cut by 2 bases and J by 4 bases, with 10 bases left in between. Per germline, CDR1 SGHVS and CDR2 FQNEAQ. This CDR3 has 14 residues. CDR3 sequence (DNA): TGTGCCAGCAGCTTACGCAGGGCCTCAGATACGCAGTATTTT. Protein sequence: CASSLRRASDTQYF.

The V call is TRBV25-1, the J call TRBJ2-5; 8 bases line up with TRBD1. CDR3 length: 14 amino acids. Germline V gives CDR1 MGHDK, CDR2 SYGVNS. J lost 5 bases, V lost 4 bases, and 6 bases had no gene match. The CDR3 sequence is CASSVAGGDETQYF. CDR3 DNA: TGTGCCAGCAGTGTGGCAGGGGGCGATGAGACCCAGTACTTC.

This clonotype came up a few times. This chain uses TRBV3-1 with TRBJ2-1; the D call may be TRBD1 or TRBD2 (5 bases each). Looked up from germline, CDR1 is LGHDT and CDR2 is YNNKEL (reference sequence). This CDR3 is 12 amino acids long. V lost 3 bases to trimming and J lost 12 bases, with 12 bases between them. The CDR3 bases are TGTGCCAGCAGCCAGGCAGGGACCGGGCAGTTCTTC. It codes for CASSQAGTGQFF.

This clonotype has a handful of counts. This chain connects TRBV6-2 or TRBV6-3 to TRBJ2-5, with 9 bases matching TRBD2. The length of the CDR3 is 18 residues. Trimming removed 2 bases from V and 3 bases from J; junction bases left unmatched: 13. Germline values: CDR1 MNHEY, CDR2 SVGEGT. Here the CDR3 reads CASSYLLRRGGGEETQYF. In DNA form, the CDR3 reads TGTGCCAGCAGTTACCTCCTACGGCGGGGGGGCGGAGAAGAGACCCAGTACTTC.

This chain links TRBV28 with TRBJ2-7; 8 nucleotides match TRBD1. V dropped 4 bases and J dropped 2; count of bases not matched to a gene: 7. This CDR3 comprises 15 residues. CDR1 is MDHEN, CDR2 SYDVKM, per germline. Here the CDR3 reads CASSSEGQGAYEQYV. The CDR3 DNA reads TGTGCCAGCAGTTCCGAAGGACAGGGAGCCTACGAGCAGTACGTC.

This clonotype came up a few times. The chain carries TRBV20-1 and TRBJ2-3; TRBD2 aligns across 9 bases. The CDR3 loop spans 18 amino acids. Germline CDR1 reads DFQATT; CDR2 reads SNEGSKA (reference sequence). Trimming at V came to 0 bases and at J to 5 bases, leaving 15 bases not matched to a gene. The CDR3 DNA reads as TGCAGTGCTAGAGATAGAAGGCGGGGGGGCGTCTTTCTAGATACGCAGTATTTT. Encoded protein: CSARDRRRGGVFLDTQYF.

The rearrangement uses TRBV10-3 and TRBJ1-6; D perhaps matches TRBD1 (5 bases). This CDR3 region has 11 residues. V was clipped by 6 bases and J by 13 bases, with 10 bases between them. Germline V gives CDR1 ENHRY, CDR2 SYGVKD. CDR3 in DNA: TGTGCCATCAGCTCGGAGGGGCCCCTCCACTTT. Translation: CAISSEGPLHF.

J is TRBJ1-5 and V is TRBV6-2 or TRBV6-3; D call uncertain. The CDR3 contains 14 residues. V lost 0 bases and J 3 bases, leaving 6 bases between the germline ends. CDR1 and CDR2 from the germline V gene are MNHEY and SVGEGT. In DNA, the CDR3 is TGTGCCAGCAGTTACTCGACCTTCAATCAGCCCCAGCATTTT. It encodes CASSYSTFNQPQHF.

V and J are TRBV5-1 and TRBJ2-1, with 11 positions matching TRBD1. This CDR3 spans 15 amino acids. V was pared by 0 bases and J by 6 bases, with 2 bases of the junction left unmatched. Germline CDR1 is SGHRS and CDR2 is YFSETQ. The CDR3 protein is CASSLGGTGGNEQFF. The CDR3, as DNA: TGCGCCAGCAGCTTGGGAGGGACAGGGGGCAATGAGCAGTTCTTC. The full variable domain, in which reference TRBV5-1 and TRBJ2-1 provide the parts outside the CDR3, is KAGVTQTPRYLIKTRGQQVTLSCSPISGHRSVSWYQQTPGQGLQFLFEYFSETQRNKGNFPGRFSGRQFSNSRSEMNVSTLELGDSALYLCASSLGGTGGNEQFFGPGTRLTVL.